This is a list of T cell receptor beta chains from one sample in a study of T-cell memory formation after mild COVID-19. TCRdb processed the 5' RACE reads anew with MiXCR; each CDR3 protein has one entry. This table has 350,000 to 500,000 distinct CDR3 sequences, more than 20% appearing once. Material: PBMCs or a T cell subset sorted from them (not recorded which). Receptor source: an adult woman who had mild COVID-19 (a few samples of this study predate the infection). Cell type and time point are not known. The CDR3 runs from the conserved cysteine through the conserved F or W. The D gene is left open where the match is weak. Some rows mark clone size as missing; the rest say once, few, many or name a class of expanded clone.

13,TRBJ1-2,few,TRBV12-3/TRBV12-4,TRBD1,CASSTDRVYGYTF,TGTGCCAGCAGTACCGACAGGGTCTATGGCTACACCTTC
18,TRBJ1-6,NA,TRBV6-5,TRBD1,CASSRRPGQGKRDSPLHF,TGTGCCAGCAGCCGAAGACCGGGACAGGGGAAGAGGGATTCACCCCTCCACTTT
14,TRBJ2-1,few,TRBV20-1,NA,CSASPAGKGNEQFF,TGCAGTGCTAGTCCGGCGGGGAAGGGGAATGAGCAGTTCTTC
15,TRBJ1-1,NA,TRBV6-5,NA,CASTRTRGSYTEAFF,TGTGCCAGCACCCGCACGCGGGGATCCTACACTGAAGCTTTCTTT
14,TRBJ2-1,NA,TRBV7-8,NA,CASSPAWTINEQFF,TGTGCCAGCAGCCCCGCCTGGACTATCAATGAGCAGTTCTTC
14,TRBJ1-2,NA,TRBV5-1,NA,CASSLTDGLYGYTF,TGCGCCAGCAGCTTGACGGACGGGCTCTATGGCTACACCTTC
15,TRBJ2-5,NA,TRBV4-1,NA,CASSQDNSPLETQYF,TGCGCCAGCAGCCAAGACAACTCCCCCTTGGAGACCCAGTACTTC
15,TRBJ2-7,NA,TRBV12-3/TRBV12-4,NA,CASSVGLISSYEQYF,TGTGCCAGCAGCGTAGGACTGATTAGCTCCTACGAGCAGTACTTC
11,TRBJ2-5,many,TRBV12-3/TRBV12-4,NA,CASSFRGTQYF,TGTGCCAGCAGTTTCCGGGGGACCCAGTACTTC
17,TRBJ2-6,NA,TRBV5-1,NA,CASMGGTDPRGANVLTF,TGCGCCAGCATGGGAGGGACAGACCCCAGGGGGGCCAACGTCCTGACTTTC
15,TRBJ2-7,few,TRBV12-3/TRBV12-4,NA,CASSFRAGVEYEQYF,TGTGCCAGCAGTTTTAGGGCAGGGGTTGAGTACGAGCAGTACTTC
15,TRBJ1-5,NA,TRBV18,NA,CASSPMGSGNQPQHF,TGTGCCAGCTCACCGATGGGATCCGGTAATCAGCCCCAGCATTTT
16,TRBJ2-5,few,TRBV13,NA,CASSLGHGSDQETQYF,TGTGCCAGCAGCTTAGGCCATGGCTCCGACCAAGAGACCCAGTACTTC
18,TRBJ2-3,NA,TRBV5-1,TRBD2,CASSLAPPRGGGADTQYF,TGCGCCAGCAGCTTGGCCCCCCCACGGGGCGGGGGGGCAGATACGCAGTATTTT
14,TRBJ2-3,few,TRBV29-1,TRBD2,CSVGSGRFSDTQYF,TGCAGCGTGGGAAGCGGGAGGTTCTCAGATACGCAGTATTTT
16,TRBJ1-3,NA,TRBV7-2,NA,CASSPQRGHAGNTIYF,TGTGCCAGCAGCCCCCAGAGGGGACACGCCGGAAACACCATATATTTT
15,TRBJ2-3,NA,TRBV5-5,TRBD2,CASSLEGTSTGTQYF,TGTGCCAGCAGCTTGGAGGGGACTAGCACCGGTACGCAGTATTTT
15,TRBJ1-5,NA,TRBV7-9,NA,CASSPRGGSNQPQHF,TGTGCCAGCAGCCCCCGTGGAGGGAGCAATCAGCCCCAGCATTTT
18,TRBJ2-3,NA,TRBV3-1,TRBD2,CASSQDGGGGPLTDTQYF,TGTGCCAGCAGCCAAGATGGGGGCGGGGGGCCCCTCACAGATACGCAGTATTTT
17,TRBJ2-1,NA,TRBV7-6,NA,CASSLVHGGGPNNEQFF,TGTGCCAGCAGCTTAGTCCACGGAGGAGGGCCCAACAATGAGCAGTTCTTC
14,TRBJ2-4,NA,TRBV20-1,NA,CSARGSLAKNIQYF,TGCAGTGCTAGAGGGAGCTTAGCCAAAAACATTCAGTACTTC
14,TRBJ1-1,NA,TRBV11-2,NA,CASSTQQGATEAFF,TGTGCCAGCAGCACCCAGCAGGGAGCCACTGAAGCTTTCTTT
13,TRBJ1-1,many,TRBV12-3/TRBV12-4,TRBD1,CASSSTGGTEAFF,TGTGCCAGCAGTTCTACAGGGGGGACTGAAGCTTTCTTT
17,TRBJ2-2,NA,TRBV6-2/TRBV6-3,TRBD2,CASSYSEREGDTGELFF,TGTGCCAGCAGTTACTCGGAGCGGGAGGGCGACACCGGGGAGCTGTTTTTT
15,TRBJ1-5,NA,TRBV7-8,TRBD1,CASSSGTGGGQPQHF,TGTGCCAGCAGCTCCGGGACAGGGGGAGGTCAGCCCCAGCATTTT
13,TRBJ2-2,NA,TRBV6-5,NA,CASCLPNTGELFF,TGTGCCAGCTGTCTGCCGAACACCGGGGAGCTGTTTTTT
14,TRBJ2-3,once,TRBV14,NA,CASSQGGVADTQYF,TGTGCCAGCAGCCAAGGGGGGGTAGCAGATACGCAGTATTTT
15,TRBJ2-2,few,TRBV12-3/TRBV12-4,NA,CASSFLQGGTGELFF,TGTGCCAGCAGTTTCCTCCAGGGGGGAACCGGGGAGCTGTTTTTT
17,TRBJ2-1,NA,TRBV29-1,TRBD1,CSVGGQGARTAYNEQFF,TGCAGCGTTGGAGGACAGGGGGCGCGGACAGCCTACAATGAGCAGTTCTTC
12,TRBJ1-3,few,TRBV19,NA,CASSIKTETIYF,TGTGCCAGTAGTATAAAGACAGAAACCATATATTTT
15,TRBJ1-1,few,TRBV7-8,TRBD1,CASKDRGLVGTEAFF,TGTGCCAGCAAGGACAGGGGGCTGGTTGGCACTGAAGCTTTCTTT
16,TRBJ2-5,NA,TRBV5-1,NA,CASSLEAPTMAETQYF,TGCGCCAGCAGCTTGGAAGCACCTACGATGGCAGAGACCCAGTACTTC
13,TRBJ1-1,NA,TRBV18,NA,CASSPEGMTEAFF,TGTGCCAGCTCACCGGAGGGGATGACTGAAGCTTTCTTT
13,TRBJ2-2,few,TRBV13,NA,CASGTENTGELFF,TGTGCCAGCGGTACAGAGAACACCGGGGAGCTGTTTTTT
15,TRBJ2-7,NA,TRBV7-6,TRBD1,CASSLLRDSLYEQYF,TGTGCCAGCAGCTTACTCCGGGACAGCCTCTACGAGCAGTACTTC
17,TRBJ1-2,NA,TRBV12-3/TRBV12-4,NA,CASSLGGLQGPNYGYTF,TGTGCCAGCAGTTTAGGAGGCTTACAGGGACCGAACTATGGCTACACCTTC